This T cell receptor (beta chain) was documented in a study of post-analysis software for immune sequencing data. Every TCR beta cDNA library bore unique molecular identifiers. TCRdb re-derived calls from the PCR reads in MiXCR, one entry per CDR3 protein. The sample lists about 210,000 distinct CDR3 sequences, 29% occurring once. Overall study results and limits: Included in a set of four or five TRBV segments more frequent in patients than controls were TRBV5-6, TRBV5-1 and TRBV20-1.

This clonotype came up many times. What it binds is not known. V gave up 2 bases and J gave up 8 bases, with 10 bases separating them. CDR3 length: 12 amino acids. Germline V lookup: CDR1 SGHRS, CDR2 YFSETQ. This sequence joins TRBV5-1 and TRBJ1-2; D is ambiguous. This sequence originates from a girl aged 2 to 17 with multiple sclerosis. Sequenced material: blood. CDR3 sequence (DNA): TGCGCCAGCAGCTTCGACCCGGGGGGCTACACCTTC. This encodes CASSFDPGGYTF.